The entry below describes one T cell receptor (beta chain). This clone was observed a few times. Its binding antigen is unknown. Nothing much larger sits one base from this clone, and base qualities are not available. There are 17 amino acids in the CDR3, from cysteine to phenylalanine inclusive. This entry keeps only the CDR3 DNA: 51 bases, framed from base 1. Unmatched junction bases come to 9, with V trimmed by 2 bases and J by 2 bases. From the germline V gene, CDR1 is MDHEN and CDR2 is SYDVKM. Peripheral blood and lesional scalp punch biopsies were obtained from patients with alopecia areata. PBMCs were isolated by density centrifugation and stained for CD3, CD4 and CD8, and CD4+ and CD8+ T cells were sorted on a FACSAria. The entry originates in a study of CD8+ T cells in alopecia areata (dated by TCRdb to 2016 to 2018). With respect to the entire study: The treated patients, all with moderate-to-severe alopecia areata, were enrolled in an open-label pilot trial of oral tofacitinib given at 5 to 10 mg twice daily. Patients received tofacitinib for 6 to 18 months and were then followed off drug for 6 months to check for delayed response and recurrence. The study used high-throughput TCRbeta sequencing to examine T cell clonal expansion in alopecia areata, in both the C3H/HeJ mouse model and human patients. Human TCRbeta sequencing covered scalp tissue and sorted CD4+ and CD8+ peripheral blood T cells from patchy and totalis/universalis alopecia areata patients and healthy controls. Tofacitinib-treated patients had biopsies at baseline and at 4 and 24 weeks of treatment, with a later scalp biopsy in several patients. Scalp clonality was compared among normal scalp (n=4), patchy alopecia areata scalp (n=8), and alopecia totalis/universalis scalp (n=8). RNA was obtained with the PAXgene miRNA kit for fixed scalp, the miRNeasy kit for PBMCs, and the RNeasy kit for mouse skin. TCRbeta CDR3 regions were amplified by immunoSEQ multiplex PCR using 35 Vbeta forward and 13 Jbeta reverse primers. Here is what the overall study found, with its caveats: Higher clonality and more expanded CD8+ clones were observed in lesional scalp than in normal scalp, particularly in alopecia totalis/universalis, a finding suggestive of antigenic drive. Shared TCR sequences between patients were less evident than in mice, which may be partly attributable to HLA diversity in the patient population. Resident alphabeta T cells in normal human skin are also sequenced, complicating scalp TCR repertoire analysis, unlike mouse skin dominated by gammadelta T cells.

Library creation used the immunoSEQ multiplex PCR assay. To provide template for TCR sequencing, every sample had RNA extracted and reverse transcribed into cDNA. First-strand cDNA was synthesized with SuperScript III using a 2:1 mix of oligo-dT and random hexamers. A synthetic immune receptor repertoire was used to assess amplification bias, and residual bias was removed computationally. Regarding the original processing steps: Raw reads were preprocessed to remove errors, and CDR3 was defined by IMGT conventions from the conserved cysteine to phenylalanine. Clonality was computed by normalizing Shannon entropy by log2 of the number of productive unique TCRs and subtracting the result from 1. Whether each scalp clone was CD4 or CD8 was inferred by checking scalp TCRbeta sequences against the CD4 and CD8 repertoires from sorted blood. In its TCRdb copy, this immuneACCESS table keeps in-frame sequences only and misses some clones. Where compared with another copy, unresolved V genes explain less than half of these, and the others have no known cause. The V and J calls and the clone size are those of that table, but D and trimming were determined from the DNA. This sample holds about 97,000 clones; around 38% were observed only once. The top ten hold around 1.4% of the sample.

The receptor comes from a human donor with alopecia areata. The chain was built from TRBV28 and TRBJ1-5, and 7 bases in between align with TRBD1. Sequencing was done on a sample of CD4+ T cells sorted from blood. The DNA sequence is TGTGCCAGCAGTTTACTAGAGGGGGCCCGGGGCAATCAGCCCCAGCATTTT. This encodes CASSLLEGARGNQPQHF. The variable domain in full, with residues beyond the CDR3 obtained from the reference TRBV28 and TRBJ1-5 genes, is DVKVTQSSRYLVKRTGEKVFLECVQDMDHENMFWYRQDPGLGLRLIYFSYDVKMKEKGDIPEGYSVSREKKERFSLILESASTNQTSMYLCASSLLEGARGNQPQHFGDGTRLSIL.